One sample yielded the 22 T cell receptor beta chains listed below, sequenced in a study of blood T cell repertoires in COVID-19. Some clones are missing from TCRdb's copy, which holds only in-frame ones; the method was immunoSEQ multiplex PCR. The sample has 300,000 to 450,000 clones, more than 75% seen once. Material: PBMCs or T cells enriched from blood (not recorded which). The receptors were gathered from a young woman who had recovered from COVID-19.

CDR3 nucleotides: TGTGCCAGCTCACCCCTGACAGGGAGTTCACCCCTCCACTTT. It encodes CASSPLTGSSPLHF. The J gene is TRBJ1-6, the V gene TRBV18; TRBD1 agrees at 7 bases. Germline trimming cut 3 bases from V and 9 bases from J; bases unmatched to any gene: 5. The CDR3 loop spans 14 amino acids. CDR1 is KGHSH and CDR2 is LQKENI in the germline V gene.

This chain uses TRBV6-5 with TRBJ1-4; 7 nucleotides agree with TRBD1. This CDR3 comprises 14 residues. After removal of 6 bases from V and 8 bases from J, the junction contained 9 bases not matched to a gene. CDR1 MNHEY and CDR2 SVGAGI come from the germline V gene. The CDR3 protein is CASSKGDSEEKLFF. CDR3 sequence (DNA): TGTGCCAGCAGCAAAGGGGACAGTGAAGAAAAACTGTTTTTT.

The CDR3 DNA reads TGTGCCAGCAGTGAACTGACTAATGAAAAACTGTTTTTT. Translating it yields CASSELTNEKLFF. The rearrangement links TRBV6-1 to TRBJ1-4; D is unclear. The CDR3 length is 13 residues. Germline V gives CDR1 MNHNS, CDR2 SASEGT. The germline V and J ends were trimmed by 2 bases and 2 bases, with 3 bases remaining between them.

The CDR3 coding sequence is TGTGCCAGCTCACCTCAGGGGGCGCGGGGAAACACCATATATTTT. Its protein is CASSPQGARGNTIYF. The gene calls are TRBV18 and TRBJ1-3, with 8 bases fitting TRBD1. The CDR3 length is 15 residues. V shed 3 bases and J 4 bases; nucleotides not matched to a gene: 5. CDR1 and CDR2 (germline): KGHSH, LQKENI.

The chain has TRBV7-9 and TRBJ1-2; perhaps TRBD1 as D (6 bases). Deletions cut 5 bases from V and 8 bases from J, with 15 bases between. From germline, CDR1 is SEHNR and CDR2 FQNEAQ (reference sequence). The CDR3 sequence is 13 residues long. Here the CDR3 DNA reads TGTGCCAGCAGCATTTCCTCAGGGGCCGGCTACACCTTC. This gives the protein CASSISSGAGYTF.

The CDR3 sequence: CASSRMGRYEQYF. In nucleotides, the CDR3 is TGTGCCAGCAGTCGAATGGGGAGGTACGAGCAGTACTTC. The rearrangement links TRBV6-5 to TRBJ2-7; D is possibly TRBD2 (6 bases). CDR1 and CDR2 (germline): MNHEY, SVGAGI. Between the trimmed V and J ends, which lost 5 bases and 4 bases, there was a span of 12 bases. The CDR3 has 13 amino acids.

The V call is TRBV7-3, the J call TRBJ1-2, with TRBD1 matching 9 bases. The CDR3 is made up of 15 amino acids. The V and J ends lost 5 bases and 7 bases, in that order; junction bases with no gene match: 11. Germline V lookup: CDR1 SGHTA, CDR2 FQGTGA. CDR3 DNA: TGTGCCAGCAGCCCGGGGACAGGGATGCAGAGTGGCTACACCTTC. This gives the protein CASSPGTGMQSGYTF.

The chain is built from TRBV3-1 (or the pseudogene TRBV3-2) and TRBJ2-7; possibly TRBD2 for D (6 bases). The V gene lost 2 bases and the J gene lost 3 bases, with 8 bases spanning the gap. Germline lookup yields CDR1 LGHDT and CDR2 YNNKEL (reference sequence). This CDR3 comprises 13 residues. The CDR3 nucleotides are TGTGCCAGCAGCCAATTGCGGGGCTACGAGCAGTACTTC. Protein product: CASSQLRGYEQYF.

V is TRBV6-2 or TRBV6-3 and J is TRBJ1-1, with TRBD1 matching over 9 bases. Germline CDR1 MNHEY, CDR2 SVGEGT. V lost 8 bases to trimming and J lost 5 bases; unmatched junction nucleotides: 9. The CDR3 has 14 amino acids. CDR3 loop: CASGQRQGGTEAFF. The DNA for the CDR3 is TGTGCCAGCGGCCAGAGACAGGGGGGGACTGAAGCTTTCTTT.

This rearrangement joins TRBV29-1 to TRBJ1-1, with D unclear. V lost 5 bases and J 0 bases, leaving 10 bases between the germline ends. The CDR3 totals 13 residues. Germline-derived CDR1 and CDR2 are SQVTM and ANQGSEA. The CDR3 DNA reads TGCAGCGTTCTACAGAGACTGAACACTGAAGCTTTCTTT. As protein: CSVLQRLNTEAFF.

This sequence joins TRBV3-1 (or the pseudogene TRBV3-2) and TRBJ2-5; 10 bases are shared with TRBD1. The V segment lost 1 base and the J segment 5 bases; nucleotides outside the gene matches: 4. Germline CDR1 and CDR2: LGHDT and YNNKEL (reference sequence). The CDR3 runs to 15 residues. The CDR3 protein is CASSQADRGYETQYF. The DNA of the CDR3 is TGTGCCAGCAGCCAAGCGGACAGGGGGTATGAGACCCAGTACTTC.

The V gene is TRBV9, the J gene TRBJ1-2; TRBD1 matches at 9 bases. Germline loops: CDR1 SGDLS, CDR2 YYNGEE. Losses at the gene ends were 3 bases for V and 5 bases for J; bases not matched to a gene: 5. CDR3 length: 14 amino acids. CDR3 region: CASSAPGTGYGYTF. CDR3 DNA sequence: TGTGCCAGCAGCGCGCCAGGGACAGGGTATGGCTACACCTTC. Together with reference TRBV9 and TRBJ1-2, the CDR3 gives the full variable domain: DSGVTQTPKHLITATGQRVTLRCSPRSGDLSVYWYQQSLDQGLQFLIQYYNGEERAKGNILERFSAQQFPDLHSELNLSSLELGDSALYFCASSAPGTGYGYTFGSGTRLTVV.

This clone was seen only a few times. CDR3 in amino acids: CASSQGARRPQFF. In DNA form, the CDR3 reads TGTGCCAGCAGCCAAGGAGCGCGAAGGCCCCAGTTCTTC. The chain combines TRBV3-1 (or the pseudogene TRBV3-2) with TRBJ2-1; D ambiguous. The germline gives CDR1 LGHDT, CDR2 YNNKEL (reference sequence). CDR3 length equals 13 residues. V was cut by 1 base and J by 13 bases, with 14 bases left in between.

The rearrangement uses TRBV27 and TRBJ2-3; TRBD2 matches at 9 bases. There are 15 residues in the CDR3. In germline, CDR1 is MNHEY, CDR2 SMNVEV (reference sequence). The J segment lost 1 base and the V segment lost 4 bases, leaving 3 bases of the junction unmatched. The CDR3 here is CASSSRLAGTDTQYF. The CDR3 bases are TGTGCCAGCAGTTCCAGACTAGCGGGCACAGATACGCAGTATTTT.

Worth noting for this clone: Other DNA sequences within the sample encode an identical CDR3. The chain has TRBV9 and TRBJ2-5, with 7 bases identical to TRBD2. V lost 0 bases to trimming and J lost 5 bases; unmatched junction nucleotides: 7. The CDR3 has 15 residues. The germline CDR1 and CDR2 sequences are SGDLS and YYNGEE. The CDR3 sequence: CASSVAAGEGETQYF. CDR3 nucleotide sequence: TGTGCCAGCAGCGTAGCGGCGGGGGAAGGTGAGACCCAGTACTTC.

This chain uses TRBV19 with TRBJ1-3, with unresolved D. Germline V lookup: CDR1 LNHDA, CDR2 SQIVND (reference sequence). V gave up 8 bases and J gave up 8 bases, with 10 bases separating them. CDR3 length equals 11 residues. As DNA, the CDR3 is TGTGCCAGTGGCCAATTGGACACCATATATTTT. Protein sequence: CASGQLDTIYF.

This chain connects TRBV7-8 to TRBJ1-5; the match to TRBD1 covers 7 bases. Trimming at V came to 5 bases and at J to 4 bases, leaving 11 bases not matched to a gene. This CDR3 comprises 16 residues. The germline CDR1 and CDR2 sequences are SGHVS and FQNEAQ. DNA for the CDR3: TGTGCCAGCAGCCTTGGGACAGCTGGACTTAATCAGCCCCAGCATTTT. Its translation: CASSLGTAGLNQPQHF.

In this sample, this clone turned up once. This chain links TRBV6-5 with TRBJ2-3, with D maybe TRBD2 (6 bases). Germline V gene sequence: CDR1 MNHEY, CDR2 SVGAGI. This CDR3 is 14 amino acids long. V was shortened by 7 bases and J by 2 bases, with 13 bases between the two germline ends. CDR3 protein: CASNSGSTTDTQYF. In nucleotides, the CDR3 is TGTGCCAGCAACAGCGGGTCGACCACAGATACGCAGTATTTT.

This chain connects TRBV6-1 to TRBJ2-3, with 10 bases fitting TRBD2. The ends lost 4 bases at V and 1 base at J; junction bases unmatched: 5. CDR1 is MNHNS and CDR2 is SASEGT in the germline V gene. The CDR3 is 16 residues long. The CDR3 protein is CASSGPLAGGTDTQYF. CDR3 DNA sequence: TGTGCCAGCAGTGGCCCGCTAGCGGGGGGCACAGATACGCAGTATTTT.

The sample holds a few counts of this clone. This chain links TRBV7-3 with TRBJ1-1, with 9 nucleotides matching TRBD1. The V and J ends lost 5 bases and 10 bases, in that order; junction bases with no gene match: 8. The germline gives CDR1 SGHTA, CDR2 FQGTGA. The CDR3 sequence is 13 residues long. The CDR3: CASSPTGQGGAFF. The CDR3 DNA follows: TGTGCCAGCAGCCCGACGGGACAGGGAGGAGCTTTCTTT.

The rearrangement joins TRBV6-4 to TRBJ2-2; the D gene is possibly TRBD1 (6 bases). Trimming removed 2 bases from V and 6 bases from J, with 10 bases in between. CDR3 length: 14 residues. CDR1 MRHNA and CDR2 SNTAGT come from the germline V gene. CDR3 amino acids: CASSDRAGAGELFF. As DNA, the CDR3 is TGTGCCAGCAGTGACAGGGCAGGGGCCGGGGAGCTGTTTTTT.

The rearrangement links TRBV9 to TRBJ1-5; D uncertain. Germline V lookup: CDR1 SGDLS, CDR2 YYNGEE. Trimming left V 0 bases short and J 3 bases short, with 7 bases between. The CDR3 sequence is 14 residues long. CDR3 DNA: TGTGCCAGCAGCGTAGGAAGCACCAATCAGCCCCAGCATTTT. Its protein is CASSVGSTNQPQHF.